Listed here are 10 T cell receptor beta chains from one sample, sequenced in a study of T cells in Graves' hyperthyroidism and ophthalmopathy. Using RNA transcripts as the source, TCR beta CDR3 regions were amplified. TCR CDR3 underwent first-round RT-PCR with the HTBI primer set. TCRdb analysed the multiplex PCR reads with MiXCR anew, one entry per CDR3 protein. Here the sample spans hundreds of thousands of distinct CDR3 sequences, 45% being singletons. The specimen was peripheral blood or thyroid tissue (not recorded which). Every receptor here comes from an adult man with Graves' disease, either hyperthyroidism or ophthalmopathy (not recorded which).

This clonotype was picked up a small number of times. The CDR3 sequence is CSAREETDEKLFF. In DNA form, the CDR3 reads TGCAGTGCTAGAGAAGAGACGGATGAAAAACTGTTTTTT. The chain combines TRBV20-1 with TRBJ1-4; no firm D call. V dropped 0 bases and J dropped 6 bases, with 8 bases sitting between them. Per germline, CDR1 DFQATT and CDR2 SNEGSKA (reference sequence). This CDR3 region has 13 residues.

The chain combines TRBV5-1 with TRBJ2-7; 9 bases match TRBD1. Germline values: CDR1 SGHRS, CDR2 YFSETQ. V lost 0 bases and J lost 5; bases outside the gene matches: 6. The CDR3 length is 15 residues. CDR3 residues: CASSLGTGAIDEQYF. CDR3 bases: TGCGCCAGCAGCTTGGGGACAGGGGCTATCGACGAGCAGTACTTC.

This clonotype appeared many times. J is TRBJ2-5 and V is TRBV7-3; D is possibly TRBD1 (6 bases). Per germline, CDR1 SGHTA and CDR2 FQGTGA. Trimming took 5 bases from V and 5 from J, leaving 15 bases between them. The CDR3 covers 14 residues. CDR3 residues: CASSTGPWEETQYF. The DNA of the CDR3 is TGTGCCAGCAGCACAGGGCCATGGGAGGAGACCCAGTACTTC.

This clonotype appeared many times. CDR3 nucleotide sequence: TGTGCCAGCAGCTTAGGGACGACGGGTTTGTATGAGCAGTACTTC. Translating gives CASSLGTTGLYEQYF. V and J are TRBV7-2 and TRBJ2-7, with no clear D. V lost 1 base and J 7 bases, leaving 17 bases between the germline ends. Germline V CDR1 and CDR2: SGHTA, FQGNSA. This CDR3 has 15 residues.

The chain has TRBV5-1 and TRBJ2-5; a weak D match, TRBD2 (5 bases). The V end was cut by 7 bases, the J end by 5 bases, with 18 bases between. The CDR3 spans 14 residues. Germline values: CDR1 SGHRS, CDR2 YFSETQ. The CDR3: CASAPSRVSETQYF. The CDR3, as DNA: TGCGCCAGCGCCCCCTCGAGGGTGTCGGAGACCCAGTACTTC.

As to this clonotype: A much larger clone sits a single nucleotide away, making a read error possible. CDR3 amino acids: CASSDRGTKSEKLSF. The CDR3 DNA is TGTGCCAGCAGTGACCGGGGGACGAAGAGTGAAAAACTGTCTTTT. This chain connects TRBV2 to TRBJ1-4, with a possible D match to TRBD1 (5 bases). Germline-derived CDR1 and CDR2 are SNHLY and FYNNEI. There are 15 residues in the CDR3.

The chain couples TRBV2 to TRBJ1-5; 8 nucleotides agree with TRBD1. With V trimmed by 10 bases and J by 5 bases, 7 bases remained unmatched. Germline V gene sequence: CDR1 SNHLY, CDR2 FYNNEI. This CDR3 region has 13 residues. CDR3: CATKQGVDQPQHF. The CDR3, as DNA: TGTGCCACCAAACAGGGGGTTGATCAGCCCCAGCATTTT.

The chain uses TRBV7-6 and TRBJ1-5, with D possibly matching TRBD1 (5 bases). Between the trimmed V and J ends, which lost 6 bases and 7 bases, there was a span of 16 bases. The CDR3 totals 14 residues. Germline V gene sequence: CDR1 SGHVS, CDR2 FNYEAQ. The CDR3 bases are TGTGCCAGCAGTCCATGGGGGGGGGTGCAGCCCCAGCATTTT. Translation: CASSPWGGVQPQHF.

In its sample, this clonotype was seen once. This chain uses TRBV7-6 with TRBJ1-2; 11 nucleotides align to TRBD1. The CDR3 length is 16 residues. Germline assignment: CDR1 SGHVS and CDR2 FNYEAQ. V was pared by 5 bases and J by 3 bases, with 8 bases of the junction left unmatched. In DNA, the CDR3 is TGTGCCAGCAGCCAAGAGGGGGACAGGGGGGACTATGGCTACACCTTC. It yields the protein CASSQEGDRGDYGYTF. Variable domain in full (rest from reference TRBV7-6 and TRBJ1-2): GAGVSQSPRYKVTKRGQDVALRCDPISGHVSLYWYRQALGQGPEFLTYFNYEAQQDKSGLPNDRFSAERPEGSISTLTIQRTEQRDSAMYRCASSQEGDRGDYGYTFGSGTRLTVV.

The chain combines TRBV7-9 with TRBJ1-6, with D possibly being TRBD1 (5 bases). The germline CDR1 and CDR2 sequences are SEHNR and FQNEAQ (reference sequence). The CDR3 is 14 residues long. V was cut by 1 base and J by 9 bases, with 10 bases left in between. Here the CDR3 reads CASSLGFGASPLHF. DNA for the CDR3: TGTGCCAGCAGCTTAGGGTTCGGGGCTTCACCCCTCCACTTT.